This entry lists 19 T cell receptor beta chains sequenced from one sample in a study of blood T cell repertoires in COVID-19. The table came from immunoSEQ multiplex PCR; TCRdb's copy has only in-frame clones and leaves some out. Here the sample spans more than 250,000 clones, around 88% being singletons. The specimen was peripheral blood. The receptors derive from a woman aged 45-65 years with acute or convalescent COVID-19.

The genes are TRBV5-4 and TRBJ1-3; no clear D. V shed 0 bases and J shed 2 bases, with 6 bases lying between them. The V gene's germline CDR1 is SGHNT and CDR2 YYREEE (reference sequence). The CDR3 covers 14 residues. The CDR3 DNA reads TGTGCCAGCAGCTTGGGAGGGACTGGAAACACCATATATTTT. Encoded protein: CASSLGGTGNTIYF.

The table lists this clone with a few counts. The CDR3 bases are TGTGCCAGCAGCCGTGATAGCTCCTATAATTCACCCCTCCACTTT. This encodes CASSRDSSYNSPLHF. This chain links TRBV4-2 with TRBJ1-6; D is unresolved. Germline CDR1 reads LGHNA; CDR2 reads YNFKEQ. Trimming left V 4 bases short and J 0 bases short, with 7 bases between. This CDR3 is built from 15 residues.

The gene calls are TRBV6-1 and TRBJ2-7, with TRBD2 matching over 8 bases. Germline trimming cut 1 base from V and 7 bases from J; bases unmatched to any gene: 9. The CDR3 has 15 residues. In germline, CDR1 is MNHNS, CDR2 SASEGT. This chain's CDR3 is CASSEEAGEWEEQYF. In DNA, the CDR3 is TGTGCCAGCAGTGAAGAAGCGGGAGAGTGGGAAGAGCAGTACTTC.

The chain carries TRBV5-4 and TRBJ1-3; 7 nucleotides match TRBD1. In germline, CDR1 is SGHNT, CDR2 YYREEE (reference sequence). The ends lost 4 bases at V and 4 bases at J; junction bases unmatched: 8. This CDR3 is 15 amino acids long. The chain's CDR3 is CASSPPTGTGNTIYF. In DNA, the CDR3 is TGTGCCAGCAGCCCACCGACAGGGACCGGAAACACCATATATTTT.

V and J are TRBV5-1 and TRBJ2-3; 11 positions agree with TRBD2. After removal of 3 bases from V and 6 bases from J, the junction contained 6 bases not matched to a gene. This CDR3 is 15 amino acids long. CDR1 and CDR2 from the germline V gene are SGHRS and YFSETQ. CDR3 protein: CASSSGLAGGDTQYF. CDR3 DNA sequence: TGCGCCAGCAGCTCCGGACTAGCGGGTGGGGATACGCAGTATTTT.

The rearrangement joins TRBV27 to TRBJ2-7; 8 positions match TRBD1. Germline V CDR1 and CDR2: MNHEY, SMNVEV (reference sequence). Trimming removed 6 bases from V and 5 bases from J; junction bases left unmatched: 9. CDR3 size: 14 residues. In DNA form, the CDR3 reads TGTGCCAGCAGACCCCCCGGGACAGGTAACGAGCAGTACTTC. This encodes CASRPPGTGNEQYF.

This rearrangement joins TRBV4-1 to TRBJ2-7; 7 nucleotides agree with TRBD2. Germline V CDR1 and CDR2: MGHRA, YSYEKL. The CDR3 is made up of 17 amino acids. V lost 0 bases to trimming and J lost 3 bases; unmatched junction nucleotides: 11. DNA of the CDR3: TGCGCCAGCAGCCAAGATCTGGCCCAGCGGGGATACTACGAGCAGTACTTC. It codes for CASSQDLAQRGYYEQYF.

The V gene is TRBV5-5, the J gene TRBJ2-1, with D hard to call. The CDR3 is 16 amino acids. V was trimmed by 0 bases and J by 0 bases, leaving 10 bases between them. Germline V gene sequence: CDR1 SGHKS, CDR2 YYEKEE (reference sequence). CDR3 in DNA: TGTGCCAGCAGCTTGGAAGGCTCTAGCTCCTACAATGAGCAGTTCTTC. Encoded protein: CASSLEGSSSYNEQFF.

This clone has only a few counts. The J gene is TRBJ1-1, the V gene TRBV19; 9 nucleotides align to TRBD1. J gave up 2 bases and V 3 bases, and 7 bases lay outside the gene matches. The germline V gene encodes CDR1 LNHDA and CDR2 SQIVND (reference sequence). The CDR3 covers 16 residues. The DNA of the CDR3 is TGTGCCAGTAGTATCGGACAGGGGTCGTTAAACACTGAAGCTTTCTTT. Translation: CASSIGQGSLNTEAFF.

The chain is built from TRBV9 and TRBJ1-2; D may be TRBD1 (6 bases). CDR1 and CDR2 from the germline V gene are SGDLS and YYNGEE. The CDR3 loop spans 14 amino acids. V was pared by 3 bases and J by 8 bases, with 17 bases between. The chain's CDR3 is CASSAEQGFGGYTF. CDR3 coding DNA: TGTGCCAGCAGCGCCGAACAGGGTTTCGGAGGCTACACCTTC. The entire variable domain, with the rest obtained from reference TRBV9 and TRBJ1-2, is as follows: DSGVTQTPKHLITATGQRVTLRCSPRSGDLSVYWYQQSLDQGLQFLIQYYNGEERAKGNILERFSAQQFPDLHSELNLSSLELGDSALYFCASSAEQGFGGYTFGSGTRLTVV.

The chain couples TRBV24-1 to TRBJ2-3; 10 positions match TRBD1. CDR1 is KGHDR, CDR2 SFDVKD, per germline. The CDR3 runs 15 residues. V was pared by 8 bases and J by 6 bases, with 10 bases of the junction left unmatched. DNA of the CDR3: TGTGCCACCACAGGGACAGGGGAGGCCTCGGATACGCAGTATTTT. This gives the protein CATTGTGEASDTQYF.

The chain has TRBV19 and TRBJ2-3; a weak D match, TRBD1 (5 bases). This CDR3 is 16 amino acids long. V was shortened by 4 bases and J by 2 bases, with 16 bases between the two germline ends. Per germline, CDR1 LNHDA and CDR2 SQIVND (reference sequence). The CDR3 loop reads CASSTTTEIYTDTQYF. The CDR3 DNA follows: TGTGCCAGTAGTACAACGACAGAAATTTACACAGATACGCAGTATTTT.

A note on this clone: One end of the junction is discordant with germline, which a read error may explain. The chain links TRBV11-2 to TRBJ2-6; D uncertain. CDR3 length: 14 amino acids. CDR1 is SGHAT, CDR2 FQNNGV, per germline. The CDR3 DNA follows: TGTGCCAGCAGTTTAGCTTCTGGGGCCAACGTCCTGACTTTC. Encoded protein: CASSLASGANVLTF.

This clone was seen a single time. The V gene is TRBV5-4, the J gene TRBJ1-2, with TRBD1 matching over 8 bases. Per the germline V gene, CDR1 is SGHNT and CDR2 is YYREEE (reference sequence). V was pared by 4 bases and J by 9 bases, with 8 bases of the junction left unmatched. This CDR3 spans 13 amino acids. The CDR3 coding sequence is TGTGCCAGCAGCCGGGACAGGCGGGAGAGCTACACCTTC. This encodes CASSRDRRESYTF.

This chain links TRBV19 with TRBJ2-5; perhaps TRBD1 as D (6 bases). The length of the CDR3 is 13 residues. Germline V gene lookup returns CDR1 LNHDA and CDR2 SQIVND (reference sequence). Between the trimmed V and J ends, which lost 5 bases and 3 bases, there was a span of 10 bases. This CDR3 reads CASSPRTEETQYF. CDR3 in DNA: TGTGCCAGTAGTCCCCGGACAGAAGAGACCCAGTACTTC.

The CDR3 bases are TGTGCCACCAGTCTGACAGGGAGTCACAATGAGCAGTTCTTC. Encoded protein: CATSLTGSHNEQFF. The chain recombines TRBV24-1 with TRBJ2-1, with 7 bases identical to TRBD1. CDR3 length equals 14 residues. Trimming at V came to 6 bases and at J to 5 bases, leaving 6 bases not matched to a gene. In germline, CDR1 is KGHDR, CDR2 SFDVKD.

V usage is TRBV4-1 and J usage is TRBJ2-5; possibly TRBD1 for D (7 bases). Trimming left V 4 bases short and J 5 bases short, with 14 bases between. This CDR3 has 14 residues. Looked up from germline, CDR1 is MGHRA and CDR2 is YSYEKL. The CDR3 sequence: CASSPGGGLETQYF. DNA for the CDR3: TGCGCCAGCAGCCCAGGAGGGGGCTTGGAGACCCAGTACTTC.

This chain connects TRBV5-1 to TRBJ2-5, with TRBD1 identical over 9 bases. This CDR3 contains 14 residues. The trim removed 3 bases at V and 3 bases at J, leaving 3 bases unmatched. Germline loops: CDR1 SGHRS, CDR2 YFSETQ. This chain's CDR3 is CASSSWTGEETQYF. The CDR3 region has the DNA TGCGCCAGCAGCTCGTGGACAGGGGAAGAGACCCAGTACTTC.

The chain links TRBV7-9 to TRBJ1-2; 8 bases are shared with TRBD1. Germline CDR1 reads SEHNR; CDR2 reads FQNEAQ (reference sequence). V gave up 5 bases and J gave up 4 bases; unmatched junction bases: 18. The CDR3 length is 18 residues. CDR3 sequence reads: CASSPGVSTGENFYGYTF. The CDR3 DNA is TGTGCCAGCAGCCCCGGGGTTTCGACAGGGGAAAATTTCTATGGCTACACCTTC.